Reported below is one T cell receptor (beta chain). This specimen comes from a study of blood T cell repertoires in COVID-19. For the study at large: Some COVID-19 samples were acute and others convalescent; all came from the United States, Italy and Spain. From T cells, B-cell-depleted T cells, or PBMCs came the material, which was cDNA or gDNA.

The CDR3 extends over 18 amino acids. Germline V lookup: CDR1 LNHDA, CDR2 SQIVND (reference sequence). V dropped 2 bases and J dropped 0; count of bases not matched to a gene: 2. The authors' processing: Estimates of nucleated cell counts were drawn from the amplification of reference gene primers. Sequenced by immunoSEQ multiplex PCR; TCRdb stores in-frame clones only, minus some. V and J calls and clone size are given by that table; D and trimming were obtained from the DNA. The table records 110,000 or so clones, roughly 80% of them present only once. The sequence came from a woman in her 70s with acute or convalescent COVID-19. The sequencing sample was made of peripheral blood. This chain uses TRBV19 with TRBJ2-3; the match to TRBD2 covers 16 bases. CDR3 nucleotides: TGTGCCAGTAGTATAAAGGGACTAGCGGGGGGGAGCACAGATACGCAGTATTTT. Amino acid sequence: CASSIKGLAGGSTDTQYF.